This T cell receptor beta chain appears in the sequencing data of a study of blood T cell repertoires in COVID-19. About the research overall: Samples of COVID-19 (acute and convalescent) were obtained from the United States, Italy and Spain. Sources were T cells, B-cell-depleted T cells, or PBMCs; the material itself was cDNA or gDNA.

Sequencing was performed with immunoSEQ multiplex PCR; in TCRdb, only in-frame clones are kept and a portion is missing. This table has approximately 240,000 clones, more than 60% appearing once. Trimming left V 5 bases short and J 4 bases short, with 18 bases between. CDR1 and CDR2 (germline): MDHEN, SYDVKM. This CDR3 comprises 16 residues. The sample taken for sequencing was peripheral blood. V gene TRBV28 combines with J gene TRBJ2-1, with D perhaps TRBD2 (5 bases). The receptor was isolated from a woman aged 40-49 years with active or convalescent COVID-19. The CDR3 spells CASSASAGGRYNEQFF. The CDR3 nucleotides read TGTGCCAGCAGTGCCTCCGCGGGCGGTCGGTACAATGAGCAGTTCTTC.